This record looks at one T cell receptor beta chain sequence and its context. Clones were read by immunoSEQ multiplex PCR, and TCRdb kept only the in-frame ones, dropping some. The repertoire includes 150,000 or so clones, just over 90% of them detected once, and more than 1% sits in the top ten. The sample is drawn from a study of T cell responses to AZD1222 COVID-19 vaccine. The ends were cut back, 0 bases at V and 0 bases at J, with 5 bases in the middle. This CDR3 comprises 14 residues. Per germline, CDR1 MNHNS and CDR2 SASEGT. The genes are TRBV6-1 and TRBJ1-1, with no clear D. The sequence was collected from an adult who received the AZD1222 COVID-19 vaccine. The sample here was peripheral blood, taken 28 days after the second AZD1222 dose. CDR3 DNA sequence: TGTGCCAGCAGTGAAGCGCTTATGAACACTGAAGCTTTCTTT. Its translation is CASSEALMNTEAFF.